The sequence of this TCR beta chain was determined in a study of CD8 T cells in ankylosing spondylitis. In regard to this clonotype: The antigen is not known.

CDR1 is DFQATT and CDR2 is SNEGSKA in the germline V gene (reference sequence). This CDR3 is 15 amino acids long. Between the trimmed V and J ends, which lost 1 base and 4 bases, there was a span of 14 bases. Scientists made TCR beta libraries using quantitative 5'-RACE with molecular barcodes. TCRdb reprocessed the 5' RACE reads with MiXCR, giving one entry per CDR3 protein. The sample gives some 840,000 distinct CDR3 sequences, about 11% of which show up once; just over 0.5% is in the top ten. Findings and caveats of the study: Several highly homologous variants made up a TCR beta motif, and this motif appeared characteristic of ankylosing spondylitis blood.

This sequence originates from a male donor with ankylosing spondylitis. The sample consisted of blood, either unsorted or a sorted T cell fraction (not recorded which). This sequence joins TRBV20-1 and TRBJ1-5, with D tentatively TRBD1 (5 bases). The CDR3 loop is CSARVPGPGNQPQHF. Here the CDR3 DNA reads TGCAGTGCTAGAGTACCGGGACCGGGGAATCAGCCCCAGCATTTT.